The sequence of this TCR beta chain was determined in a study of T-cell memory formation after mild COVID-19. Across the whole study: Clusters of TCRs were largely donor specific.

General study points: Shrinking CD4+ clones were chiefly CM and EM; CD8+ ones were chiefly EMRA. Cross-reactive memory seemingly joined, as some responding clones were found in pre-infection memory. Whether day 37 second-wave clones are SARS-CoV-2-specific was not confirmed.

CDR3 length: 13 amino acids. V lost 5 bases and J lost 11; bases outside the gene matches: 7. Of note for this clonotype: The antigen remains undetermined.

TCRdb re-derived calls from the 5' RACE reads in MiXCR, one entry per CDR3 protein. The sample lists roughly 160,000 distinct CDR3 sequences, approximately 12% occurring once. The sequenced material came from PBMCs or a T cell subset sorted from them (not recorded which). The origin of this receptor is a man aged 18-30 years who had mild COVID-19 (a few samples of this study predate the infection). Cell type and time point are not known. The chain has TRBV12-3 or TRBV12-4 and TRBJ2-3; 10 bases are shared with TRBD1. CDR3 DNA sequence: TGTGCCAGCAGTGCCGCGACAGGGGGCTGGCAGTATTTT. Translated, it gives CASSAATGGWQYF.